The 14 T cell receptor beta chains given below trace back to one sample, sequenced in a study of cytomegalovirus exposure and HLA in healthy donors. Primers for the PCR totalled 60 Vbeta and 13 Jbeta. Only in-frame clones appear in the TCRdb table, and some are missing; sequencing was by immunoSEQ multiplex PCR. The table includes about 190,000 clones, about three quarters detected once. Sequencing input: PBMCs. The receptors originated from a woman aged 25 to 45 in good health and CMV-seropositive.

The V and J genes are TRBV2 and TRBJ1-1; the match to TRBD1 covers 12 bases. Germline CDR1 is SNHLY and CDR2 is FYNNEI. V gave up 4 bases and J gave up 1 base; unmatched junction bases: 4. This CDR3 spans 16 amino acids. The CDR3 region is CASSAGQGAGNTEAFF. The DNA for the CDR3 is TGTGCCAGCAGTGCGGGACAGGGGGCTGGGAACACTGAAGCTTTCTTT.

This rearrangement joins TRBV4-1 to TRBJ2-6; D not certain. This CDR3 has 15 residues. Trimming cost V 1 base and J 5 bases, with 9 bases left between them. Germline values: CDR1 MGHRA, CDR2 YSYEKL. The CDR3 protein is CASSQAKRRANVLTF. CDR3 bases: TGCGCCAGCAGCCAAGCTAAGCGAAGGGCCAACGTCCTGACTTTC.

The chain is built from TRBV7-8 and TRBJ1-5; 7 nucleotides align to TRBD1. J lost 9 bases, V lost 5 bases, and 13 bases had no gene match. Germline lookup yields CDR1 SGHVS and CDR2 FQNEAQ. This CDR3 has 15 residues. The CDR3 DNA is TGTGCCAGCAGCCCCCGCGTACAGGGGAACCCGCCCCAGCATTTT. Its translation: CASSPRVQGNPPQHF.

This chain joins TRBV28 and TRBJ1-1, with a tentative D call TRBD1 (5 bases). The CDR3 loop spans 14 amino acids. V was shortened by 4 bases and J by 4 bases, with 13 bases between the two germline ends. CDR1 and CDR2 (germline): MDHEN, SYDVKM. CDR3 loop: CASSWQGRSTEAFF. The CDR3 DNA sequence: TGTGCCAGCAGTTGGCAGGGTCGGAGCACTGAAGCTTTCTTT. The full variable domain, its missing parts supplied by reference TRBV28 and TRBJ1-1, is DVKVTQSSRYLVKRTGEKVFLECVQDMDHENMFWYRQDPGLGLRLIYFSYDVKMKEKGDIPEGYSVSREKKERFSLILESASTNQTSMYLCASSWQGRSTEAFFGQGTRLTVV.

This clone has more than one count but fewer than ten. The chain is built from TRBV6-5 and TRBJ1-1, with unresolved D. Germline V gene sequence: CDR1 MNHEY, CDR2 SVGAGI. Trimming removed 7 bases from V and 4 bases from J, with 13 bases in between. There are 13 residues in the CDR3. CDR3 coding DNA: TGTGCCAGCATCAGGTCCCCGGCCACTGAAGCTTTCTTT. It yields the protein CASIRSPATEAFF.

This rearrangement joins TRBV5-1 to TRBJ1-1; 8 bases match TRBD1. J lost 5 bases, V lost 4 bases, and 10 bases had no gene match. Germline loops: CDR1 SGHRS, CDR2 YFSETQ. The CDR3 has 15 residues. The CDR3 here is CASSGDPGGLTEAFF. The CDR3 DNA is TGCGCCAGCAGCGGGGACCCAGGGGGCCTGACTGAAGCTTTCTTT. The complete variable domain, with remaining parts taken from reference TRBV5-1 and TRBJ1-1, reads KAGVTQTPRYLIKTRGQQVTLSCSPISGHRSVSWYQQTPGQGLQFLFEYFSETQRNKGNFPGRFSGRQFSNSRSEMNVSTLELGDSALYLCASSGDPGGLTEAFFGQGTRLTVV.

This clone turned up a few times. The chain couples TRBV7-9 to TRBJ1-1; TRBD1 might be the D (6 bases). Germline assignment: CDR1 SEHNR and CDR2 FQNEAQ (reference sequence). Between the trimmed V and J ends, which lost 5 bases and 6 bases, there was a span of 19 bases. CDR3 length: 15 residues. CDR3 in amino acids: CASSQIGTSGAEAFF. In DNA form, the CDR3 reads TGTGCCAGCAGCCAAATAGGAACCTCAGGGGCTGAAGCTTTCTTT.

This clone was picked up one time. V usage is TRBV4-3 and J usage is TRBJ2-3, with TRBD2 matching 8 bases. The V and J ends lost 1 base and 4 bases, in that order; junction bases with no gene match: 7. Germline assignment: CDR1 LGHNA and CDR2 YSLEER. This CDR3 spans 16 amino acids. The CDR3 sequence: CASSQGSSGSADTQYF. CDR3 DNA sequence: TGCGCCAGCAGCCAAGGTTCTAGCGGGTCGGCAGATACGCAGTATTTT.

CDR3 DNA: TGTGCCAGCAGTGGCGGGCCCCAGAACACTGAAGCTTTCTTT. Encoded protein: CASSGGPQNTEAFF. The chain has TRBV2 and TRBJ1-1; no clear D gene. Germline V gene lookup returns CDR1 SNHLY and CDR2 FYNNEI. The CDR3 loop spans 14 amino acids. V was cut by 4 bases and J by 1 base, with 10 bases left in between.

The CDR3 protein is CASSTGRQLTNTEAFF. The DNA of the CDR3 is TGTGCCAGCAGCACCGGGAGACAACTAACTAACACTGAAGCTTTCTTT. The V call is TRBV5-8, the J call TRBJ1-1; D not certain. V was trimmed by 4 bases and J by 2 bases, leaving 18 bases between them. Germline V gene sequence: CDR1 SGHTS, CDR2 YDEGEE. CDR3 length equals 16 residues.

This chain connects TRBV10-3 to TRBJ2-1, with 11 bases matching TRBD2. V dropped 8 bases and J dropped 5; count of bases not matched to a gene: 8. This CDR3 comprises 15 residues. The germline gives CDR1 ENHRY, CDR2 SYGVKD. CDR3 protein: CAIGPSGGPHNEQFF. In nucleotides, the CDR3 is TGTGCCATCGGACCTAGCGGGGGGCCCCACAATGAGCAGTTCTTC.

The gene calls are TRBV27 and TRBJ1-2, with TRBD1 matching over 8 bases. The CDR3 length is 16 residues. The J segment lost 4 bases and the V segment lost 2 bases, leaving 9 bases of the junction unmatched. CDR1 and CDR2 from the germline V gene are MNHEY and SMNVEV (reference sequence). CDR3 in amino acids: CASSLTTRTGIYGYTF. CDR3 nucleotides: TGTGCCAGCAGTTTAACTACCAGGACAGGGATCTATGGCTACACCTTC.

The rearrangement uses TRBV7-2 and TRBJ1-2; TRBD1 might be the D (6 bases). Between the trimmed V and J ends, which lost 4 bases and 8 bases, there was a span of 14 bases. The CDR3 sequence is 13 residues long. In germline, CDR1 is SGHTA, CDR2 FQGNSA. The chain's CDR3 is CASSSTGWGGYTF. Written as DNA, the CDR3 is TGTGCCAGCAGCTCGACAGGCTGGGGGGGCTACACCTTC.

This rearrangement joins TRBV14 to TRBJ2-2, with 7 bases identical to TRBD2. There are 15 residues in the CDR3. V dropped 2 bases and J dropped 3; count of bases not matched to a gene: 3. Germline V gene sequence: CDR1 SGHDN, CDR2 FVKESK. CDR3 sequence reads: CASSQQGGHTGELFF. CDR3 nucleotides: TGTGCCAGCAGCCAACAGGGAGGGCACACCGGGGAGCTGTTTTTT.